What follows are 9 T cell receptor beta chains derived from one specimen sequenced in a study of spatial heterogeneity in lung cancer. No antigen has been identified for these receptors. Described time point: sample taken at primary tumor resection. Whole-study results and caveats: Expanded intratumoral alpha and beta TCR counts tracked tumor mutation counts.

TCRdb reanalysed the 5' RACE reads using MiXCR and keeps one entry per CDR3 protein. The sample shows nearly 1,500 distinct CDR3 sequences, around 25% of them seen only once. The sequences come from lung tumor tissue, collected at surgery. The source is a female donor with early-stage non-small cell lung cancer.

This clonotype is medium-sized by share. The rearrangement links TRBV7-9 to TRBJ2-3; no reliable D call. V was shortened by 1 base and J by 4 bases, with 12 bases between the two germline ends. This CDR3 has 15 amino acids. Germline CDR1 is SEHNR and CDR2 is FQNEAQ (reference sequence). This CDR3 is CASSLETGPPDTQYF. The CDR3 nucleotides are TGTGCCAGCAGCTTAGAGACCGGACCCCCAGATACGCAGTATTTT.

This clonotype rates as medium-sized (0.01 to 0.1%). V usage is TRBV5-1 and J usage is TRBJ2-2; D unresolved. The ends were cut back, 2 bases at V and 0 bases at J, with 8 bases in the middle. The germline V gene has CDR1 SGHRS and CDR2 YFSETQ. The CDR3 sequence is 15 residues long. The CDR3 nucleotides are TGCGCCAGCAGCTTTGATTTCGCGAACACCGGGGAGCTGTTTTTT. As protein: CASSFDFANTGELFF.

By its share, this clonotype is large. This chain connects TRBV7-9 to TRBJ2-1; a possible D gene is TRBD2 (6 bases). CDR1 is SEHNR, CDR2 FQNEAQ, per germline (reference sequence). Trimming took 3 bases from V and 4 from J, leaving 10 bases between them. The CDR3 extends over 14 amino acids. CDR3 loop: CASSFGGLYNEQFF. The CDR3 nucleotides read TGTGCCAGCAGCTTCGGGGGTCTATACAATGAGCAGTTCTTC.

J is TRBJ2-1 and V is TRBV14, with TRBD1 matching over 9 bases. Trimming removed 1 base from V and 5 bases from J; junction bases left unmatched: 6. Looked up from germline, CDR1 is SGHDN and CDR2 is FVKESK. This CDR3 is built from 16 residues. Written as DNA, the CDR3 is TGTGCCAGCAGCCAAGTGCCGGGACAGGGTGACAATGAGCAGTTCTTC. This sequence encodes CASSQVPGQGDNEQFF.

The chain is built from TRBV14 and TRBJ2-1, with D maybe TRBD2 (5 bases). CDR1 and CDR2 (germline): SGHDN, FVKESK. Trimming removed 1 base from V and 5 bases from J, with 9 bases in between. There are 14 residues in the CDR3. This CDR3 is CASSQASTDNEQFF. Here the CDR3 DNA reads TGTGCCAGCAGCCAAGCTAGCACCGACAATGAGCAGTTCTTC.

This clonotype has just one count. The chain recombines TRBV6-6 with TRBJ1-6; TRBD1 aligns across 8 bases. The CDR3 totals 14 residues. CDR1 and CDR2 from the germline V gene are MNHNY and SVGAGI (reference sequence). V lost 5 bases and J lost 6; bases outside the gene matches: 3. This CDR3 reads CASSLTGGNSPLHF. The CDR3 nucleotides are TGTGCCAGCAGTCTTACAGGGGGTAATTCACCCCTCCACTTT.

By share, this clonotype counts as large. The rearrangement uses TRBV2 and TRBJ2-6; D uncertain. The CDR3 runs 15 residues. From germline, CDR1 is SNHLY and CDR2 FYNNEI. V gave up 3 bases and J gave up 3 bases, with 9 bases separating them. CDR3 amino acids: CASSEARFGANVLTF. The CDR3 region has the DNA TGTGCCAGCAGTGAGGCGAGGTTTGGGGCCAACGTCCTGACTTTC.

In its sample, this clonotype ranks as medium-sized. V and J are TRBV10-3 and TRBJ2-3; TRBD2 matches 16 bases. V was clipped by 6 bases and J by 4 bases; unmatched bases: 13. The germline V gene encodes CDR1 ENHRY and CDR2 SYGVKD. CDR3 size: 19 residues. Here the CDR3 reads CAISNAGTSGRASPDTQYF. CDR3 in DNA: TGTGCCATCAGCAATGCCGGGACTAGCGGGAGGGCCTCCCCAGATACGCAGTATTTT.

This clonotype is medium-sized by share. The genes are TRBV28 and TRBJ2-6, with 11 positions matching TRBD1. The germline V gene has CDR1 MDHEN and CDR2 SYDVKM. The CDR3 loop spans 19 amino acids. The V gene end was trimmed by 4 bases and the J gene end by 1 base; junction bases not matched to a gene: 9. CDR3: CASSSSPGQGGSGANVLTF. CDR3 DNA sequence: TGTGCCAGCAGTTCCTCCCCGGGACAGGGGGGATCTGGGGCCAACGTCCTGACTTTC.